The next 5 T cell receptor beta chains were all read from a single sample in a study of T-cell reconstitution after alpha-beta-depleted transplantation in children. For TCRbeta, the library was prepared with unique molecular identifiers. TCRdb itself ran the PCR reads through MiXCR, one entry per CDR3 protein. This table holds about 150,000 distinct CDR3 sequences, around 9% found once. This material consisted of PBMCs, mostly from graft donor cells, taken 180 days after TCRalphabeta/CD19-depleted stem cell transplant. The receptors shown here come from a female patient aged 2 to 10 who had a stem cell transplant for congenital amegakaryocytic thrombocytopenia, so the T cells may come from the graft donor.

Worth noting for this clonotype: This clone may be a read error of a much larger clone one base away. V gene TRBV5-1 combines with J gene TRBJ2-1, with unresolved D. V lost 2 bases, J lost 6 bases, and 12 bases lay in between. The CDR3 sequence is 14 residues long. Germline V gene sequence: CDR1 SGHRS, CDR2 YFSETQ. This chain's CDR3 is CASSFSPSVNEQFF. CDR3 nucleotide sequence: TGCGCCAGCAGCTTCTCGCCTAGTGTCAATGAGCAGTTCTTC.

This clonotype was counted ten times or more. The CDR3 DNA follows: TGCGCCAGCAGCTTGGTGGGTAGCGGGAGAGGGGATGAGCAGTTCTTC. This sequence encodes CASSLVGSGRGDEQFF. The chain recombines TRBV5-1 with TRBJ2-1, with 9 bases identical to TRBD2. The J segment lost 8 bases and the V segment lost 0 bases, leaving 9 bases of the junction unmatched. The CDR3 consists of 16 residues. Germline CDR1 and CDR2: SGHRS and YFSETQ.

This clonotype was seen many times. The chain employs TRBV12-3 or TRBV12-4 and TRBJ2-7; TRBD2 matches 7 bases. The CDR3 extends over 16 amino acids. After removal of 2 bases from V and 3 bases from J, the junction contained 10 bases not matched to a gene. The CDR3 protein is CASSLRAASGSYEQYF. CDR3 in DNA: TGTGCCAGCAGTTTACGAGCGGCTAGCGGCAGCTACGAGCAGTACTTC.

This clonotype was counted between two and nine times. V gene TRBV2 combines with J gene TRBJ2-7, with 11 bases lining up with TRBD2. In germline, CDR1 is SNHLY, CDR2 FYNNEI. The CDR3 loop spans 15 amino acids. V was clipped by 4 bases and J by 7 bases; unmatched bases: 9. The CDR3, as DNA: TGTGCCAGCAGTGCGCTAGCGGGAGGAGTAGGGGAGCAGTACTTC. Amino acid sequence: CASSALAGGVGEQYF.

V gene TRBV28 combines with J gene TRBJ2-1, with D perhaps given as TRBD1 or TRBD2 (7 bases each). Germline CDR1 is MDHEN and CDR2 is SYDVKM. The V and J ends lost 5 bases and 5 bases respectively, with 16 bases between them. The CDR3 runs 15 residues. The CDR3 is CASSTPGGGNNEQFF. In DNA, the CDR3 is TGTGCCAGCAGTACCCCAGGGGGGGGGAACAATGAGCAGTTCTTC.